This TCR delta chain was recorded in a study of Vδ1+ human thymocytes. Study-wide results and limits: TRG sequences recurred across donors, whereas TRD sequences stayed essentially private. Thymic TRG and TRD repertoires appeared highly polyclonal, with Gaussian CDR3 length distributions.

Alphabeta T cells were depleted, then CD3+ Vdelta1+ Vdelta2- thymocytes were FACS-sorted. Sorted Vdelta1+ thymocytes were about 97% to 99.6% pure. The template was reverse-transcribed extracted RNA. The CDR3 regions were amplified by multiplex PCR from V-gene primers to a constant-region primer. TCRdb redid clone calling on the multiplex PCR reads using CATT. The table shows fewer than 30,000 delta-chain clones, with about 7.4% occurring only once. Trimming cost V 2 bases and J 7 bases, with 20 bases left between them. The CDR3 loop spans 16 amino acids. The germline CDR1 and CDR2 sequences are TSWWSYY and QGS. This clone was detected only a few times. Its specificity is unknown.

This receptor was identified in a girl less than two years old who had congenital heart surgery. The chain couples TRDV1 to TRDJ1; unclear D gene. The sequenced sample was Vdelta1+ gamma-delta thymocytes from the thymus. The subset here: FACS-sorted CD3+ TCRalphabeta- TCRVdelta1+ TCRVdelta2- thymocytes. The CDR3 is CALGEVGKRTDLKLIF. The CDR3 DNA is TGTGCTCTTGGGGAAGTCGGGAAACGTACGGATCTTAAACTCATCTTT.